This T cell receptor (beta chain) was captured in a study of blood T cell repertoires in COVID-19. Original analysis: For nucleated cells, counts were estimated from reference gene primer amplification. Assay: immunoSEQ multiplex PCR; the TCRdb copy retains only in-frame clones and omits some. From that table come the V and J calls and clone size; the DNA was used to work out D and trimming. The repertoire holds 230,000 or so clones, with 80% as singletons. Losses at the gene ends were 6 bases for V and 7 bases for J; bases not matched to a gene: 5. The CDR3 has 14 amino acids. The germline V gene has CDR1 MNHEY and CDR2 SMNVEV (reference sequence).

The rearrangement links TRBV27 to TRBJ1-6, with 8 bases matching TRBD1. Material for sequencing was peripheral blood. This sequence was found in a human donor in a cohort sampled during active COVID-19. CDR3 sequence reads: CASSRQGSNSPLHF. The CDR3 DNA follows: TGTGCCAGCAGCCGACAGGGGAGCAATTCACCCCTCCACTTT.